The 30 T cell receptor beta chains below were found in one sample sequenced in a study of T cells in Graves' hyperthyroidism and ophthalmopathy. RNA transcripts yielded amplified TCR beta CDR3 regions. HTBI primers were the set used in a first-round RT-PCR of the TCR CDR3. Via MiXCR, TCRdb re-called the multiplex PCR reads, giving one row per CDR3 protein. The data hold under 400,000 distinct CDR3 sequences, with 25% observed a single time. Sequencing was carried out using blood. The receptors here all came from a man aged 50 to 60 with Graves' hyperthyroidism.

This clonotype was counted a few times. The chain combines TRBV20-1 with TRBJ1-2; tentatively, D is TRBD1 (6 bases). The V end lost 4 bases, the J end lost 6 bases, and 12 bases lay between the germline ends. Germline lookup yields CDR1 DFQATT and CDR2 SNEGSKA (reference sequence). This CDR3 contains 12 residues. CDR3 DNA sequence: TGCAGTGCTAAAGGGGGTGTTGATGGCTACACCTTC. It encodes CSAKGGVDGYTF.

The DNA for the CDR3 is TGCAGTGCTTCCATAGCGGGGATTAGCACAGATACGCAGTATTTT. It encodes CSASIAGISTDTQYF. The chain recombines TRBV20-1 with TRBJ2-3, with 8 bases that match TRBD2. CDR3 length: 15 amino acids. Germline CDR1 is DFQATT and CDR2 is SNEGSKA (reference sequence). V lost 5 bases, J lost 0 bases, and 7 bases stayed unmatched.

This chain connects TRBV11-2 to TRBJ2-3; 9 positions agree with TRBD2. V lost 1 base and J lost 3; bases outside the gene matches: 20. Germline loops: CDR1 SGHAT, CDR2 FQNNGV. This CDR3 region has 21 residues. The CDR3 region is CASSLVWEWGVAGGVTDTQYF. CDR3 DNA: TGTGCCAGCAGCTTAGTTTGGGAGTGGGGTGTGGCGGGAGGGGTGACAGATACGCAGTATTTT. The variable domain in full, completed from reference TRBV11-2 and TRBJ2-3, reads EAGVAQSPRYKIIEKRQSVAFWCNPISGHATLYWYQQILGQGPKLLIQFQNNGVVDDSQLPKDRFSAERLKGVDSTLKIQPAKLEDSAVYLCASSLVWEWGVAGGVTDTQYFGPGTRLTVL.

This clonotype was detected many times. The genes are TRBV3-1 and TRBJ2-3, with D maybe TRBD2 (6 bases). The CDR3 sequence is 16 residues long. The germline CDR1 and CDR2 sequences are LGHDT and YNNKEL (reference sequence). Trimming left V 1 base short and J 8 bases short, with 19 bases between. Written as DNA, the CDR3 is TGTGCCAGCAGCCAAGTGGGGCCAAGACCGGAGGGTACGCAGTATTTT. Translating it yields CASSQVGPRPEGTQYF.

The V call is TRBV4-1, the J call TRBJ2-5, with 11 bases that match TRBD1. Trimming cost V 3 bases and J 4 bases; bases outside gene matches: 4. The CDR3 contains 15 residues. Germline CDR1 reads MGHRA; CDR2 reads YSYEKL. In nucleotides, the CDR3 is TGCGCCAGCAGCCATGGACAGGGGGCGTTAGAGACCCAGTACTTC. This sequence encodes CASSHGQGALETQYF.

This clonotype was recorded at least ten times. This chain uses TRBV7-3 with TRBJ2-1; D unclear. The CDR3 extends over 16 amino acids. Germline loops: CDR1 SGHTA, CDR2 FQGTGA. Trimming left V 1 base short and J 6 bases short, with 16 bases between. DNA for the CDR3: TGTGCCAGCAGCTTAATAGGGCTTGGGTTAGGCAATGAGCAGTTCTTC. As protein: CASSLIGLGLGNEQFF.

V gene TRBV12-3 or TRBV12-4 combines with J gene TRBJ2-1; 14 bases map to TRBD2. J gave up 4 bases and V 2 bases, and 1 base lay outside the gene matches. This CDR3 has 16 residues. The CDR3 sequence: CASSLWTSGGYNEQFF. CDR3 nucleotide sequence: TGTGCCAGCAGTTTATGGACTAGCGGGGGGTACAATGAGCAGTTCTTC.

There are a few counts of this clonotype. The chain links TRBV11-1 to TRBJ2-6; tentatively, D is TRBD1 (5 bases). Trimming cost V 5 bases and J 0 bases, with 14 bases left between them. The CDR3 loop spans 17 amino acids. Germline V gives CDR1 SGHAT, CDR2 FQDESV (reference sequence). The CDR3 spells CASSLGQGNSGANVLTF. The CDR3 nucleotides are TGTGCCAGCAGCCTAGGGCAGGGCAACTCTGGGGCCAACGTCCTGACTTTC.

The chain links TRBV18 to TRBJ1-1; 8 bases line up with TRBD1. The CDR3 length is 15 residues. Per the germline V gene, CDR1 is KGHSH and CDR2 is LQKENI. The V segment lost 2 bases and the J segment 4 bases; nucleotides outside the gene matches: 6. CDR3 residues: CASSPSRGLVTEAFF. The DNA of the CDR3 is TGTGCCAGCTCACCAAGCAGGGGGCTTGTCACTGAAGCTTTCTTT.

This clonotype was recorded a few times. V and J are TRBV4-1 and TRBJ2-7; 8 nucleotides match TRBD1. This CDR3 has 14 residues. V dropped 2 bases and J dropped 7; count of bases not matched to a gene: 7. Germline V lookup: CDR1 MGHRA, CDR2 YSYEKL. The CDR3 region has the DNA TGCGCCAGCAGCCAAAAAGATGGACAGGGTGAGCAGTACTTC. This translates into CASSQKDGQGEQYF.

The chain employs TRBV24-1 and TRBJ2-7; D gene uncertain. From germline, CDR1 is KGHDR and CDR2 SFDVKD. V was clipped by 4 bases and J by 3 bases, with 12 bases between them. The CDR3 spans 14 residues. This CDR3 is CATSDRSRGYEQYF. DNA of the CDR3: TGTGCCACCAGTGACCGGAGTAGAGGCTACGAGCAGTACTTC.

This clonotype was seen more than once but under ten times. In DNA form, the CDR3 reads TGCAGTGCTAGTACTGGGGCTGGGGAGCTGTTTTTT. Protein sequence: CSASTGAGELFF. The rearrangement joins TRBV20-1 to TRBJ2-2; a possible D gene is TRBD1 (5 bases). This CDR3 spans 12 amino acids. V dropped 3 bases and J dropped 8 bases, with 10 bases sitting between them. Germline V CDR1 and CDR2: DFQATT, SNEGSKA (reference sequence).

This clonotype was counted at least ten times. CDR3 sequence reads: CAWSQSAENEKLFF. The CDR3 nucleotides read TGTGCCTGGAGTCAGTCAGCAGAAAATGAAAAACTGTTTTTT. The V gene is TRBV30, the J gene TRBJ1-4; D is uncertain. V was trimmed by 2 bases and J by 5 bases, leaving 12 bases between them. Germline V gene sequence: CDR1 GTSNPN, CDR2 SVGIG (reference sequence). This CDR3 region has 14 residues.

This chain links TRBV5-1 with TRBJ2-1; 11 nucleotides match TRBD2. CDR3 length: 18 residues. J was trimmed by 0 bases and V by 3 bases; bases with no gene match: 8. Germline V gives CDR1 SGHRS, CDR2 YFSETQ. CDR3 amino acids: CASSWRTSGLSSYNEQFF. CDR3 nucleotide sequence: TGCGCCAGCAGCTGGCGGACTAGCGGGCTTAGCTCCTACAATGAGCAGTTCTTC.

The chain joins TRBV6-1 to TRBJ1-5; D is unclear. This CDR3 spans 16 amino acids. The V end was cut by 0 bases, the J end by 2 bases, with 11 bases between. Germline V gene data show CDR1 as MNHNS and CDR2 as SASEGT. CDR3 bases: TGTGCCAGCAGTGAAGCCGCGGGGTCGGGCAATCAGCCCCAGCATTTT. Translating it yields CASSEAAGSGNQPQHF.

The J gene is TRBJ1-2, the V gene TRBV19; D not certain. V was trimmed by 7 bases and J by 3 bases, leaving 9 bases between them. The CDR3 covers 12 residues. Per the germline V gene, CDR1 is LNHDA and CDR2 is SQIVND (reference sequence). The CDR3 here is CASTPDDYGYTF. As DNA, the CDR3 is TGTGCCAGTACCCCAGACGACTATGGCTACACCTTC.

This clonotype has ten or more counts. The chain uses TRBV29-1 and TRBJ2-7; 7 nucleotides align to TRBD1. Germline CDR1 SQVTM, CDR2 ANQGSEA. The CDR3 is 15 amino acids. V lost 4 bases, J lost 6 bases, and 15 bases stayed unmatched. CDR3 sequence (DNA): TGCAGCGTTGGCCGAGGGTTAGGGGGCTTAGGCGAGCAGTACTTC. This translates into CSVGRGLGGLGEQYF.

This clonotype showed up many times. The CDR3 DNA reads as TGCAGTGCTAGAGACAGGGTCGGTAGCTCCTACGAGCAGTACTTC. Its translation: CSARDRVGSSYEQYF. The rearrangement joins TRBV20-1 to TRBJ2-7, with a weak D call TRBD1 (5 bases). The CDR3 spans 15 residues. The germline CDR1 and CDR2 sequences are DFQATT and SNEGSKA (reference sequence). V gave up 0 bases and J gave up 0 bases, with 12 bases separating them.

Points on this clonotype: An end of the junction differs from the germline gene, which may be a read error. The chain joins TRBV18 to TRBJ2-3; D not certain. CDR1 KGHSH and CDR2 LQKENI come from the germline V gene. CDR3 length: 12 residues. The CDR3 region is CGSSPTGDTQYF. In nucleotides, the CDR3 is TGTGGCAGCTCACCCACGGGAGATACGCAGTATTTT.

In its sample, this clonotype was seen many times. V gene TRBV12-3 or TRBV12-4 combines with J gene TRBJ2-3; 11 bases align to TRBD2. This CDR3 is 16 amino acids long. Trimming at V came to 6 bases and at J to 6 bases, leaving 11 bases not matched to a gene. CDR3 in amino acids: CASSSLAGGRKDTQYF. For the CDR3, the DNA is TGTGCCAGCAGCTCTTTAGCGGGAGGGCGAAAGGATACGCAGTATTTT.

This sequence joins TRBV10-2 and TRBJ1-4; 7 positions agree with TRBD1. Per germline, CDR1 WSHSY and CDR2 SAAADI. Germline trimming cut 1 base from V and 8 bases from J; bases unmatched to any gene: 10. CDR3 length: 16 residues. The CDR3: CASSEYSTGKNEKLFF. The CDR3, as DNA: TGCGCCAGCAGTGAGTATTCGACAGGGAAAAACGAAAAACTGTTTTTT.

This clonotype was recorded a few times. This chain links TRBV7-9 with TRBJ1-1, with 12 bases lining up with TRBD1. Germline assignment: CDR1 SEHNR and CDR2 FQNEAQ (reference sequence). Germline trimming cut 4 bases from V and 1 base from J; bases unmatched to any gene: 7. The CDR3 spans 17 residues. The CDR3 DNA sequence: TGTGCCAGCAGCTCCCGGGACAGGGGGCGACGGAACACTGAAGCTTTCTTT. It translates to CASSSRDRGRRNTEAFF.

This clonotype occurred once. The chain employs TRBV12-3 or TRBV12-4 and TRBJ2-7, with D unresolved. There are 13 residues in the CDR3. The V end lost 3 bases, the J end lost 5 bases, and 11 bases lay between the germline ends. The CDR3 bases are TGTGCCAGCAGTTTTGGACGGGCTAACGAGCAGTACTTC. The encoded protein is CASSFGRANEQYF.

This clonotype was counted ten times or more. The chain links TRBV7-2 to TRBJ2-7; D gene unclear. CDR3 size: 14 residues. The V gene lost 3 bases and the J gene lost 2 bases, with 11 bases spanning the gap. Germline CDR1 is SGHTA and CDR2 is FQGNSA. The CDR3 protein is CASSFEVSTYEQYF. In DNA, the CDR3 is TGTGCCAGCAGCTTCGAGGTTTCGACCTACGAGCAGTACTTC.

This clonotype showed up many times. The rearrangement joins TRBV11-3 to TRBJ2-4; D not certain. Trimming shortened V by 1 base and J by 8 bases, and 12 bases separated the two germline ends. The CDR3 covers 14 residues. Germline V gene data show CDR1 as SGHNT and CDR2 as YENEEA. The CDR3 sequence: CASSLGGGVHIQYF. In nucleotides, the CDR3 is TGTGCCAGCAGCTTAGGGGGTGGAGTTCACATTCAGTACTTC.

This clonotype occurred once. V is TRBV12-3 or TRBV12-4 and J is TRBJ2-1; TRBD1 matches at 7 bases. J gave up 7 bases and V 2 bases, and 11 bases lay outside the gene matches. This CDR3 spans 16 amino acids. The CDR3 protein is CASSLPATGSSNEQFF. The DNA of the CDR3 is TGTGCCAGCAGTTTACCCGCGACAGGGAGTAGTAATGAGCAGTTCTTC.

This clonotype turned up a few times. This chain uses TRBV7-3 with TRBJ2-1; 9 bases line up with TRBD2. Looked up from germline, CDR1 is SGHTA and CDR2 is FQGTGA. The ends lost 6 bases at V and 4 bases at J; junction bases unmatched: 4. This CDR3 contains 14 residues. The CDR3 here is CASSILAGYNEQFF. The CDR3 nucleotides are TGTGCCAGCAGTATACTAGCGGGTTACAATGAGCAGTTCTTC.

This chain connects TRBV6-2 or TRBV6-3 to TRBJ2-5; 9 bases align to TRBD2. Germline values: CDR1 MNHEY, CDR2 SVGEGT. The junction had 13 bases not matched to a gene; V was cut back by 3 bases and J by 5 bases. The CDR3 is 17 residues long. This CDR3 is CASSYWREGPPGETQYF. The CDR3, as DNA: TGTGCCAGCAGTTATTGGCGGGAGGGCCCCCCCGGGGAGACCCAGTACTTC.

In its sample, this clonotype was seen many times. This chain joins TRBV11-2 and TRBJ2-1, with 10 bases aligning to TRBD1. The CDR3 totals 16 residues. Trimming took 4 bases from V and 7 from J; bases not matched to a gene: 10. CDR1 is SGHAT, CDR2 FQNNGV, per germline. The CDR3 region has the DNA TGTGCCAGCAGCTCCACCCCGGGACAGGGGAGGAATGAGCAGTTCTTC. It codes for CASSSTPGQGRNEQFF.

The V call is TRBV28, the J call TRBJ1-5; the match to TRBD1 covers 9 bases. The V and J ends lost 3 bases and 0 bases, in that order; junction bases with no gene match: 6. Germline V gene sequence: CDR1 MDHEN, CDR2 SYDVKM. This CDR3 contains 17 residues. CDR3 sequence (DNA): TGTGCCAGCAGTTTGGTGGGACAGGGCTATAGCAATCAGCCCCAGCATTTT. Translation: CASSLVGQGYSNQPQHF.